These 18 T cell receptor beta chains came from one sample sequenced in a study of T cell clones after liver transplantation. Method: immunoSEQ multiplex PCR; TCRdb's copy keeps in-frame clones and lacks some. The top ten hold about a tenth of the sample, which has over 45,000 clones, 70% to 75% seen once. The sample in question was CD4+ T cells from blood, obtained more than 53 months after liver transplant. The receptors come from a human patient who received a liver transplant. T cells may partly derive from the graft donor.

This chain connects TRBV19 to TRBJ2-1; 8 bases align to TRBD1. V gave up 7 bases and J gave up 1 base; unmatched junction bases: 15. This CDR3 contains 18 residues. The germline V gene encodes CDR1 LNHDA and CDR2 SQIVND (reference sequence). CDR3 region: CASTGTAGQGLSYNEQFF. Here the CDR3 DNA reads TGTGCCAGTACCGGAACAGCCGGACAGGGCTTATCCTACAATGAGCAGTTCTTC.

The gene calls are TRBV6-5 and TRBJ2-5; no clear D gene. V was shortened by 0 bases and J by 5 bases, with 10 bases between the two germline ends. The CDR3 extends over 14 amino acids. In germline, CDR1 is MNHEY, CDR2 SVGAGI. The CDR3 loop is CASSYSALGETQYF. In DNA form, the CDR3 reads TGTGCCAGCAGTTACTCTGCCCTAGGGGAGACCCAGTACTTC.

The chain is built from TRBV5-8 and TRBJ2-1; 8 bases map to TRBD2. CDR3 length: 15 amino acids. V was clipped by 5 bases and J by 8 bases; unmatched bases: 12. Looked up from germline, CDR1 is SGHTS and CDR2 is YDEGEE. CDR3 sequence reads: CASRMNGGAGDEQFF. Here the CDR3 DNA reads TGTGCCAGCAGAATGAACGGGGGGGCCGGGGATGAGCAGTTCTTC.

This clone was detected ten times or more. The chain joins TRBV4-2 to TRBJ2-1, with D perhaps TRBD2 (6 bases). Germline V gene sequence: CDR1 LGHNA, CDR2 YNFKEQ. V lost 5 bases, J lost 9 bases, and 14 bases lay in between. The CDR3 extends over 13 amino acids. The CDR3 is CASSGEEQGEQFF. The DNA of the CDR3 is TGTGCCAGCAGCGGGGAGGAGCAGGGTGAGCAGTTCTTC.

This clone was detected once. The rearrangement uses TRBV27 and TRBJ2-6, with unresolved D. The CDR3 contains 15 residues. Germline CDR1 and CDR2: MNHEY and SMNVEV (reference sequence). V shed 3 bases and J shed 4 bases, with 10 bases lying between them. CDR3 sequence reads: CASSLGSGGANVLTF. The CDR3 region has the DNA TGTGCCAGCAGTTTGGGAAGTGGGGGGGCCAACGTCCTGACTTTC.

This chain joins TRBV7-2 and TRBJ2-2; 10 bases line up with TRBD1. The CDR3 contains 15 residues. Germline lookup yields CDR1 SGHTA and CDR2 FQGNSA. The J segment lost 4 bases and the V segment lost 5 bases, leaving 4 bases of the junction unmatched. The CDR3 DNA reads as TGTGCCAGCAGCCTTCGGACAGGGGGCACCGGGGAGCTGTTTTTT. Its protein is CASSLRTGGTGELFF.

This sequence joins TRBV10-1 and TRBJ2-7; D perhaps matches TRBD1 (6 bases). This CDR3 has 14 residues. Germline V gene data show CDR1 as WNHNN and CDR2 as SYGVQD (reference sequence). Trimming removed 7 bases from V and 0 bases from J, with 13 bases in between. The CDR3 reads CASIVTGSSYEQYF. CDR3 sequence (DNA): TGCGCCAGCATCGTGACAGGTAGCTCCTACGAGCAGTACTTC.

This clone was detected a few times. The V call is TRBV9, the J call TRBJ1-2; D unresolved. Trimming cost V 0 bases and J 5 bases, with 14 bases left between them. Germline loops: CDR1 SGDLS, CDR2 YYNGEE. The CDR3 consists of 15 residues. The DNA of the CDR3 is TGTGCCAGCAGCGTAGCTGAGGGAGTTTGGTATGGCTACACCTTC. It is translated as CASSVAEGVWYGYTF.

The chain couples TRBV18 to TRBJ2-3, with D perhaps TRBD2 (5 bases). The CDR3 spans 14 residues. Germline CDR1 KGHSH, CDR2 LQKENI. Between the trimmed V and J ends, which lost 0 bases and 5 bases, there was a span of 9 bases. The CDR3 region is CASSPPIGVDTQYF. The CDR3 nucleotides read TGTGCCAGCTCACCACCGATCGGGGTAGATACGCAGTATTTT.

This clone was counted once. The chain uses TRBV7-9 and TRBJ2-1; D is uncertain. The CDR3 is 13 residues long. CDR1 and CDR2 (germline): SEHNR, FQNEAQ (reference sequence). The V end was cut by 2 bases, the J end by 6 bases, with 8 bases between. CDR3 amino acids: CASSLISINEQFF. The DNA for the CDR3 is TGTGCCAGCAGCTTAATCTCGATCAATGAGCAGTTCTTC.

This chain joins TRBV6-5 and TRBJ1-2, with D possibly being TRBD1 (5 bases). Deletions cut 4 bases from V and 4 bases from J, with 13 bases between. Germline V CDR1 and CDR2: MNHEY, SVGAGI. CDR3 length: 14 amino acids. This CDR3 reads CASSFTQAFYGYTF. CDR3 sequence (DNA): TGTGCCAGCAGTTTCACACAGGCCTTCTATGGCTACACCTTC.

V is TRBV5-4 and J is TRBJ2-7; TRBD2 aligns across 8 bases. The junction had 13 bases not matched to a gene; V was cut back by 4 bases and J by 7 bases. CDR1 is SGHNT and CDR2 is YYREEE in the germline V gene (reference sequence). This CDR3 is 15 amino acids long. CDR3 DNA sequence: TGTGCCAGCAGCCCGACGGGCGGGGGGTCTTGGGAGCAGTACTTC. Translated, it gives CASSPTGGGSWEQYF.

This chain links TRBV11-3 with TRBJ2-1; D remains unclear. The germline V gene encodes CDR1 SGHNT and CDR2 YENEEA. The CDR3 consists of 13 residues. The ends were cut back, 1 base at V and 5 bases at J, with 6 bases in the middle. CDR3 sequence reads: CASSLGWNNEQFF. The CDR3 bases are TGTGCCAGCAGCTTAGGGTGGAACAATGAGCAGTTCTTC. Full variable domain (remainder filled in from reference TRBV11-3 and TRBJ2-1): EAGVVQSPRYKIIEKKQPVAFWCNPISGHNTLYWYLQNLGQGPELLIRYENEEAVDDSQLPKDRFSAERLKGVDSTLKIQPAELGDSAVYLCASSLGWNNEQFFGPGTRLTVL.

The CDR3, as DNA: TGTGCCAGCAGTTTATTTCGTCCTTCTCATCAGCCCCAGCATTTT. It translates to CASSLFRPSHQPQHF. This chain uses TRBV27 with TRBJ1-5; D is uncertain. The ends were cut back, 1 base at V and 5 bases at J, with 12 bases in the middle. Germline V gene data show CDR1 as MNHEY and CDR2 as SMNVEV (reference sequence). The CDR3 totals 15 residues.

V is TRBV25-1 and J is TRBJ1-1, with 7 bases fitting TRBD1. V trimming: 2 bases; J trimming: 4 bases; junction bases outside the gene matches: 7. The germline CDR1 and CDR2 sequences are MGHDK and SYGVNS. The length of the CDR3 is 15 residues. CDR3 protein: CASSEVEGAITEAFF. CDR3 in DNA: TGTGCCAGCAGTGAAGTCGAGGGGGCCATCACTGAAGCTTTCTTT.

CDR3 DNA: TGTGCCAGCAGGATTACAGGGAACACTGAAGCTTTCTTT. The encoded protein is CASRITGNTEAFF. This rearrangement joins TRBV11-2 to TRBJ1-1; possibly TRBD1 for D (5 bases). Trimming took 6 bases from V and 1 from J, leaving 9 bases between them. In germline, CDR1 is SGHAT, CDR2 FQNNGV. The CDR3 has 13 residues.

This chain connects TRBV10-3 to TRBJ2-2; TRBD1 matches 7 bases. This CDR3 is 14 amino acids long. Per the germline V gene, CDR1 is ENHRY and CDR2 is SYGVKD. The ends lost 4 bases at V and 2 bases at J; junction bases unmatched: 1. CDR3 residues: CAISGDRNTGELFF. Written as DNA, the CDR3 is TGTGCCATCAGTGGGGACAGAAACACCGGGGAGCTGTTTTTT.

The rearrangement joins TRBV6-5 to TRBJ2-5; D is possibly TRBD2 (5 bases). V gave up 5 bases and J gave up 0 bases, with 7 bases separating them. The germline V gene has CDR1 MNHEY and CDR2 SVGAGI. The CDR3 length is 13 residues. CDR3 in DNA: TGTGCCAGCAGTCCGGGATACCAAGAGACCCAGTACTTC. This gives the protein CASSPGYQETQYF.